This record covers a single T cell receptor beta chain. The data belong to a study of blood T cell repertoires in COVID-19. Background on the study: Acute-phase and convalescent COVID-19 samples originated in the United States, Italy and Spain. Nucleic acid was either cDNA or gDNA, and it came from T cells, B-cell-depleted T cells, or PBMCs.

Deletions cut 3 bases from V and 1 base from J, with 12 bases between. In germline, CDR1 is SGHTA, CDR2 FQGNSA. This CDR3 contains 15 residues. Authors' analysis steps: How many nucleated cells were present was estimated from reference gene primer amplification. This table comes from immunoSEQ multiplex PCR, and its TCRdb copy is limited to in-frame clones, with some not included. The DNA was the basis for D and trimming; V, J and clone size are from that table. The table shows 330,000 or so clones, with about 92% occurring only once. Seattle's cohort entered during active infection and was followed longitudinally.

Sequencing was performed on peripheral blood. The rearrangement links TRBV7-2 to TRBJ1-1; no reliable D call. The TCR was taken from a woman aged 55-69 years with COVID-19, enrolled during active disease. The chain's CDR3 is CASSFGPEPNTEAFF. CDR3 bases: TGTGCCAGCAGCTTTGGGCCTGAGCCGAACACTGAAGCTTTCTTT.